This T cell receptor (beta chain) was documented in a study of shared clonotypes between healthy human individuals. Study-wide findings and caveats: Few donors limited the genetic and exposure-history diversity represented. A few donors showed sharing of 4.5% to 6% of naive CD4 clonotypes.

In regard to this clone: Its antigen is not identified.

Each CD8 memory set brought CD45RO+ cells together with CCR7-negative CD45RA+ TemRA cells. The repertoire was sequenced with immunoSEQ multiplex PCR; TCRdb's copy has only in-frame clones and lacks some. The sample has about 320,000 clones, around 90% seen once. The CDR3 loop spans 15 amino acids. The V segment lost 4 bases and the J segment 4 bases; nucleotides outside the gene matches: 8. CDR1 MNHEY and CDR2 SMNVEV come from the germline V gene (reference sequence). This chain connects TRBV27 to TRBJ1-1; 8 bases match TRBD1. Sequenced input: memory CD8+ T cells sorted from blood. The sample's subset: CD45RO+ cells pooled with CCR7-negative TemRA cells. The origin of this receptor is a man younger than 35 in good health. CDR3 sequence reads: CASSYRQGWSTEAFF. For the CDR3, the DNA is TGTGCCAGCAGTTATCGACAGGGGTGGAGCACTGAAGCTTTCTTT.